This T cell receptor beta chain was identified in a study of T cell changes during pregnancy in multiple sclerosis. V lost 11 bases and J 1 base, leaving 17 bases between the germline ends. The germline V gene has CDR1 LNHDA and CDR2 SQIVND (reference sequence). The CDR3 has 14 amino acids. Profiled with immunoSEQ multiplex PCR; TCRdb holds only in-frame clones, not every one. The sample has 100,000 to 150,000 clones, roughly 92% seen once. The sequenced sample was peripheral blood, obtained before pregnancy. The rearrangement links TRBV19 to TRBJ1-2; unclear D gene. This receptor was taken from a female donor with multiple sclerosis, enrolled in a pregnancy study. CDR3 protein: CASAEGRNNYGYTF. DNA of the CDR3: TGTGCCTCGGCCGAGGGCAGGAATAACTATGGCTACACCTTC.